These 11 T cell receptor beta chains were all obtained from the same sample, sequenced in a study of blood T cell repertoires in COVID-19. Produced via immunoSEQ multiplex PCR; TCRdb's table is partial and in-frame only. The sample includes fewer than 350,000 clones, 85% of them seen just once. Sequencing used PBMCs or T cells enriched from blood (not recorded which). The receptors here all came from a woman aged 30 to 39 who had been exposed to COVID-19.

This clone appeared a single time. The rearrangement joins TRBV5-1 to TRBJ2-1; 13 positions agree with TRBD2. V was pared by 0 bases and J by 5 bases, with 2 bases of the junction left unmatched. The CDR3 totals 16 residues. Germline lookup yields CDR1 SGHRS and CDR2 YFSETQ. Here the CDR3 reads CASSLGGTSGDNEQFF. CDR3 bases: TGCGCCAGCAGCTTGGGAGGGACTAGCGGGGACAATGAGCAGTTCTTC. Filled out from reference TRBV5-1 and TRBJ2-1, the complete variable domain reads KAGVTQTPRYLIKTRGQQVTLSCSPISGHRSVSWYQQTPGQGLQFLFEYFSETQRNKGNFPGRFSGRQFSNSRSEMNVSTLELGDSALYLCASSLGGTSGDNEQFFGPGTRLTVL.

The chain is built from TRBV28 and TRBJ2-7; D call uncertain. The CDR3 has 14 residues. V lost 6 bases and J 3 bases, leaving 15 bases between the germline ends. The germline V gene has CDR1 MDHEN and CDR2 SYDVKM. CDR3 region: CASSLKMGYYEQYF. The CDR3 coding sequence is TGTGCCAGCAGCCTTAAGATGGGCTACTACGAGCAGTACTTC. Full variable domain (missing parts from reference TRBV28 and TRBJ2-7): DVKVTQSSRYLVKRTGEKVFLECVQDMDHENMFWYRQDPGLGLRLIYFSYDVKMKEKGDIPEGYSVSREKKERFSLILESASTNQTSMYLCASSLKMGYYEQYFGPGTRLTVT.

V gene TRBV15 combines with J gene TRBJ2-2; 9 bases are shared with TRBD1. The CDR3 has 16 amino acids. V dropped 0 bases and J dropped 4; count of bases not matched to a gene: 3. Germline CDR1 is LNHNV and CDR2 is YYDKDF (reference sequence). CDR3 DNA sequence: TGTGCCACCAGCAGAGAAGGGACAGGGAGCACCGGGGAGCTGTTTTTT. Translation gives CATSREGTGSTGELFF.

The rearrangement links TRBV12-5 to TRBJ2-1; 11 nucleotides agree with TRBD2. V lost 1 base and J lost 15; bases outside the gene matches: 17. Germline V gives CDR1 LGHNT, CDR2 FRNRAP. The CDR3 is 17 residues long. The CDR3 sequence is CASGLDSSGLAVPKRFF. CDR3 nucleotides: TGTGCTAGTGGTTTGGACTCGTCGGGACTAGCGGTCCCCAAGAGGTTCTTC.

Here the CDR3 DNA reads TGTGCCAGCAGTGAGCAGTCTGTAGCGGAAGAGACCCAGTACTTC. Encoded protein: CASSEQSVAEETQYF. This sequence joins TRBV2 and TRBJ2-5, with D perhaps TRBD2 (6 bases). The CDR3 is 15 residues long. The germline V gene encodes CDR1 SNHLY and CDR2 FYNNEI. V gave up 3 bases and J gave up 3 bases, with 14 bases separating them.

The V gene is TRBV5-1, the J gene TRBJ1-1; D uncertain. Germline CDR1 is SGHRS and CDR2 is YFSETQ. The CDR3 has 14 residues. V lost 1 base and J 0 bases, leaving 7 bases between the germline ends. The CDR3 DNA reads as TGCGCCAGCAGCTTGCAGGTGATGAACACTGAAGCTTTCTTT. Amino acid sequence: CASSLQVMNTEAFF. The whole variable domain, filled in from reference TRBV5-1 and TRBJ1-1, reads KAGVTQTPRYLIKTRGQQVTLSCSPISGHRSVSWYQQTPGQGLQFLFEYFSETQRNKGNFPGRFSGRQFSNSRSEMNVSTLELGDSALYLCASSLQVMNTEAFFGQGTRLTVV.

The gene calls are TRBV27 and TRBJ1-2; 8 bases map to TRBD1. Trimming removed 0 bases from V and 7 bases from J; junction bases left unmatched: 4. Germline CDR1 and CDR2: MNHEY and SMNVEV (reference sequence). The CDR3 runs 14 residues. In DNA form, the CDR3 reads TGTGCCAGCAGTTTATCCCCCGGGACAGGTGGCTACACCTTC. Protein: CASSLSPGTGGYTF.

The chain joins TRBV2 to TRBJ1-6; 10 bases match TRBD1. J lost 7 bases, V lost 6 bases, and 9 bases had no gene match. In germline, CDR1 is SNHLY, CDR2 FYNNEI. This CDR3 comprises 16 residues. DNA for the CDR3: TGTGCCAGCAGGGAAACGACAGGGGGCTGGAATTCACCCCTCCACTTT. It is translated as CASRETTGGWNSPLHF.

V gene TRBV5-5 combines with J gene TRBJ2-5; TRBD1 matches 8 bases. V was pared by 3 bases and J by 1 base, with 14 bases of the junction left unmatched. The CDR3 contains 18 residues. Germline-derived CDR1 and CDR2 are SGHKS and YYEKEE (reference sequence). CDR3 bases: TGTGCCAGCAGCTCGGTGGTTCAACAGGGGGTGACCCAAGAGACCCAGTACTTC. This translates into CASSSVVQQGVTQETQYF.

The chain joins TRBV28 to TRBJ1-6, with 9 bases fitting TRBD1. The CDR3 covers 16 residues. V lost 5 bases to trimming and J lost 6 bases; unmatched junction nucleotides: 8. Germline V gene lookup returns CDR1 MDHEN and CDR2 SYDVKM. CDR3 protein: CASSDSDRGPNSPLHF. CDR3 coding DNA: TGTGCCAGCAGTGACTCGGACAGGGGACCTAATTCACCCCTCCACTTT.

V gene TRBV5-5 combines with J gene TRBJ1-6; 8 nucleotides agree with TRBD1. CDR1 SGHKS and CDR2 YYEKEE come from the germline V gene (reference sequence). J lost 7 bases, V lost 2 bases, and 5 bases had no gene match. There are 15 residues in the CDR3. CDR3 in DNA: TGTGCCAGCAGCTTCCCGGACAGGGAGAATTCACCCCTCCACTTT. It specifies CASSFPDRENSPLHF.